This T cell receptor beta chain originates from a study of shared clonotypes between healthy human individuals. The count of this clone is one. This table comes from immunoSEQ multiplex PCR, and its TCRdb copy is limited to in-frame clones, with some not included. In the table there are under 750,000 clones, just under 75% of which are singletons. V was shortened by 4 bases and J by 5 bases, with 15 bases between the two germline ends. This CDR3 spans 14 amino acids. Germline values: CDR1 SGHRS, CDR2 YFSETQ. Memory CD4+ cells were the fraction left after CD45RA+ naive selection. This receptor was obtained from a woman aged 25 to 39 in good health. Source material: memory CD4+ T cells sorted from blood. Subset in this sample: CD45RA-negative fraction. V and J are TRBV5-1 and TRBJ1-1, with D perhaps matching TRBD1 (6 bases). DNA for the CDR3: TGCGCCAGCAGCGCCCCGGAGCAGGGGACTGAAGCTTTCTTT. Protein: CASSAPEQGTEAFF.